This T cell receptor (beta chain) stems from a study of OX40 agonist ivuxolimab in advanced cancers. The CDR3 runs 18 residues. Germline values: CDR1 ENHRY, CDR2 SYGVKD. Germline trimming cut 0 bases from V and 6 bases from J; bases unmatched to any gene: 11. Patients were ineligible given autoimmune disease history or systemic immunosuppression. Samples were taken at baseline and on day 1 of cycles 4 and 7. Generated by immunoSEQ multiplex PCR, the TCRdb table keeps only in-frame clones and is missing some. The sample carries just over 95,000 clones, 85% to 90% recorded once. This material consisted of CD4+ or CD8+ T cells sorted from blood, taken in a trial of the OX40 agonist ivuxolimab. The gene calls are TRBV10-3 and TRBJ2-2, with 9 bases identical to TRBD1. This clonotype originated in an adult with an advanced solid tumor such as melanoma, head and neck, liver or kidney cancer. Written as DNA, the CDR3 is TGTGCCATCAGTGAGTCGGAGGGGACAGGGTGGGGACCCGGGGAGCTGTTTTTT. Its translation is CAISESEGTGWGPGELFF.